The subject of this entry is one T cell receptor (beta chain). The data are from a study of identifying expanded T cells in peripheral blood. V was shortened by 2 bases and J by 4 bases, with 13 bases between the two germline ends. The CDR3 is 15 amino acids. CDR1 is SGHTA, CDR2 FQGNSA, per germline. The method was immunoSEQ multiplex PCR; TCRdb's version includes in-frame clones alone and lacks a portion of them. Altogether about 78,000 clones are present, about four fifths being singletons, with the ten largest covering around 19%. The chain is built from TRBV7-2 and TRBJ2-3; D is possibly TRBD2 (6 bases). The TCR was taken from a person between 18 and 75 years old in good health. Sequencing was done on a sample of blood. The CDR3 here is CASSLPISGADTQYF. The CDR3 bases are TGTGCCAGCAGCTTACCCATTAGCGGAGCAGATACGCAGTATTTT. The complete variable domain, with remaining parts taken from reference TRBV7-2 and TRBJ2-3, reads GAGVSQSPSNKVTEKGKDVELRCDPISGHTALYWYRQSLGQGLEFLIYFQGNSAPDKSGLPSDRFSAERTGGSVSTLTIQRTQQEDSAVYLCASSLPISGADTQYFGPGTRLTVL.